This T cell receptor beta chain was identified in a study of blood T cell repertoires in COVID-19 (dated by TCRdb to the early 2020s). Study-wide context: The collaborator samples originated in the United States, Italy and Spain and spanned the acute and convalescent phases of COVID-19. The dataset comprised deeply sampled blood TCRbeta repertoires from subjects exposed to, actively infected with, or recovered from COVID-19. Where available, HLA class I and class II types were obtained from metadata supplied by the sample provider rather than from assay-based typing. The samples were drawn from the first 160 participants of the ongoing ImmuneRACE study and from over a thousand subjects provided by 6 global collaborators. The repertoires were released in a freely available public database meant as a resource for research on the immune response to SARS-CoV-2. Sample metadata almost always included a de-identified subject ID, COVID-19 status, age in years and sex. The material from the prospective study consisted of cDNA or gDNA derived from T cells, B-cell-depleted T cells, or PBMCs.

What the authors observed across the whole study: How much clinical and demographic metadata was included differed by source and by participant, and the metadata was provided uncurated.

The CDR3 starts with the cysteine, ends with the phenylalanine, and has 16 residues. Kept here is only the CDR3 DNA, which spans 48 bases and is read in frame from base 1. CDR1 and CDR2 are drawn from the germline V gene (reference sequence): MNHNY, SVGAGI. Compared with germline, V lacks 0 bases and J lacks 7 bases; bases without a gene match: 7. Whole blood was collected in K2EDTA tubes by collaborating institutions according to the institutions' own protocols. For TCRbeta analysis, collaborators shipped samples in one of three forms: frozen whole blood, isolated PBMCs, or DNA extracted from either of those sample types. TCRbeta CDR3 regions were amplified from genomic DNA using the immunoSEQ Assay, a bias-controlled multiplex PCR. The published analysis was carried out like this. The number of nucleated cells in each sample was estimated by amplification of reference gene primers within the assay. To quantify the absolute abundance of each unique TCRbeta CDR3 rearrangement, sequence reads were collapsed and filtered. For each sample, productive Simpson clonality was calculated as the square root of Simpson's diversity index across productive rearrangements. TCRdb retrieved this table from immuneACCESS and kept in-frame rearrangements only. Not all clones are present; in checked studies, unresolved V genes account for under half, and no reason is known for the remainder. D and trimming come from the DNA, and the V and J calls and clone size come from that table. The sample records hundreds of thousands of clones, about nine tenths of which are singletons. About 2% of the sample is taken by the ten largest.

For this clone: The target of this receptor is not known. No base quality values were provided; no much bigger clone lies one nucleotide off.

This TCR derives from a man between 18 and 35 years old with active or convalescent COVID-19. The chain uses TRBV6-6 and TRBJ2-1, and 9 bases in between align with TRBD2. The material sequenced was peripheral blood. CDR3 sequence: CASSYSMAGGSNEQFF. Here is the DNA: TGTGCCAGCAGTTACTCGATGGCGGGAGGGTCGAATGAGCAGTTCTTC.